The text below deals with one T cell receptor (beta chain). Measured with immunoSEQ multiplex PCR; TCRdb has only the in-frame clones, and not every one. The profile covers roughly 180,000 clones, with approximately 84% appearing a single time and around 5% taken by the ten largest. The sample originates from a study of blood T cell repertoires in COVID-19. Study-level background: Both acute and convalescent COVID-19 samples were obtained from the United States, Italy and Spain.

This CDR3 spans 13 amino acids. The J segment lost 4 bases and the V segment lost 6 bases, leaving 4 bases of the junction unmatched. Germline V gene lookup returns CDR1 MDHEN and CDR2 SYDVKM. This TCR was recovered from a woman in her forties or fifties with COVID-19, enrolled during active disease. Source material: peripheral blood. V gene TRBV28 combines with J gene TRBJ1-2; 8 bases align to TRBD1. The CDR3: CASSPGTGYGYTF. CDR3 DNA sequence: TGTGCCAGCAGCCCCGGGACAGGCTATGGCTACACCTTC.